This entry is about one TCR beta chain. Its antigen remains unknown. The data were produced by immunoSEQ multiplex PCR, yet TCRdb's version contains in-frame clones alone and is incomplete. The data hold nearly 95,000 clones, with 82% observed a single time. These data come from a study of Ad26.COV2.S vaccination and SARS-CoV-2 variants. Overall study results and limits: It was vaccine recipients, not placebo recipients, who had the higher spike-specific TCR breadth.

The germline CDR1 and CDR2 sequences are DFQATT and SNEGSKA (reference sequence). The V end was cut by 3 bases, the J end by 0 bases, with 9 bases between. The length of the CDR3 is 14 residues. The sequenced sample was peripheral blood, obtained after recovery from COVID-19. This sequence joins TRBV20-1 and TRBJ1-3; D call uncertain. The clonotype comes from a human donor who had recovered from COVID-19. CDR3 in DNA: TGCAGTGCTAGTTTGAGCAGCTCTGGAAACACCATATATTTT. Its translation: CSASLSSSGNTIYF.